Below are 15 T cell receptor beta chains sequenced from a single sample in a study of blood T cell repertoires in COVID-19. Data came from immunoSEQ multiplex PCR; TCRdb stores just in-frame clones and leaves some out. In the table there are roughly 430,000 clones, 88% of which are singletons. Material: PBMCs or T cells enriched from blood (not recorded which). Every receptor here comes from a woman in her thirties or forties with acute COVID-19.

This clone showed up just once. The chain recombines TRBV4-1 with TRBJ1-2, with TRBD1 matching over 9 bases. Germline CDR1 MGHRA, CDR2 YSYEKL. V lost 5 bases to trimming and J lost 7 bases; unmatched junction nucleotides: 8. The CDR3 runs 14 residues. CDR3 in DNA: TGCGCCAGCAGCTCCGGGAGGGACAGGGCTGGCTACACCTTC. Translation: CASSSGRDRAGYTF.

This chain connects TRBV5-8 to TRBJ1-2; 10 nucleotides match TRBD1. The germline gives CDR1 SGHTS, CDR2 YDEGEE. The CDR3 spans 15 residues. The V gene end was trimmed by 4 bases and the J gene end by 8 bases; junction bases not matched to a gene: 11. In DNA form, the CDR3 reads TGTGCCAGCAGCCGAAACGGGGACAGGGGAGAAGGCTACACCTTC. Protein: CASSRNGDRGEGYTF.

This rearrangement joins TRBV3-1 (or the pseudogene TRBV3-2) to TRBJ2-1, with D possibly matching TRBD1 (6 bases). The CDR3 length is 14 residues. V shed 5 bases and J shed 7 bases, with 15 bases lying between them. Germline loops: CDR1 LGHDT, CDR2 YNNKEL (reference sequence). CDR3: CASSFRTELNEQFF. DNA of the CDR3: TGTGCCAGCAGCTTCCGGACAGAGCTTAATGAGCAGTTCTTC.

The chain employs TRBV19 and TRBJ2-1; D perhaps matches TRBD2 (6 bases). Between the trimmed V and J ends, which lost 2 bases and 6 bases, there was a span of 17 bases. Germline loops: CDR1 LNHDA, CDR2 SQIVND (reference sequence). The CDR3 has 16 amino acids. The CDR3 nucleotides read TGTGCCAGTAGTATACTGGGGGTAGCGGCCGCCAATGAGCAGTTCTTC. It is translated as CASSILGVAAANEQFF.

The V and J genes are TRBV6-1 and TRBJ1-4; perhaps TRBD1 as D (6 bases). This CDR3 contains 16 residues. The germline V gene has CDR1 MNHNS and CDR2 SASEGT. V was pared by 4 bases and J by 0 bases, with 12 bases between. In DNA, the CDR3 is TGTGCCAGCAGTGGCCGACAGGTTGCAACTAATGAAAAACTGTTTTTT. Its protein product is CASSGRQVATNEKLFF.

The rearrangement links TRBV5-3 to TRBJ1-2; TRBD1 might be the D (6 bases). TRBV5-3 is an ORF, and what it does is uncertain. The length of the CDR3 is 15 residues. Deletions cut 1 base from V and 2 bases from J, with 12 bases between. The CDR3 bases are TGTGCCAGAAGCTTGCTGGGCAGGGGCAACTATGGCTACACCTTC. Protein sequence: CARSLLGRGNYGYTF.

The V call is TRBV19, the J call TRBJ1-1, with 7 bases aligning to TRBD1. The V segment lost 6 bases and the J segment 5 bases; nucleotides outside the gene matches: 6. Germline CDR1 and CDR2: LNHDA and SQIVND (reference sequence). The CDR3 length is 13 residues. The CDR3 here is CASSVTGETEAFF. The CDR3, as DNA: TGTGCCAGTAGCGTAACAGGGGAGACTGAAGCTTTCTTT.

V and J are TRBV7-2 and TRBJ2-1; 8 bases align to TRBD1. Germline CDR1 SGHTA, CDR2 FQGNSA. The CDR3 sequence is 15 residues long. The ends lost 5 bases at V and 3 bases at J; junction bases unmatched: 6. The CDR3 sequence is CASSASGGVYNEQFF. DNA of the CDR3: TGTGCCAGCAGCGCATCAGGGGGCGTCTACAATGAGCAGTTCTTC. The entire variable domain, with the rest obtained from reference TRBV7-2 and TRBJ2-1, is as follows: GAGVSQSPSNKVTEKGKDVELRCDPISGHTALYWYRQSLGQGLEFLIYFQGNSAPDKSGLPSDRFSAERTGGSVSTLTIQRTQQEDSAVYLCASSASGGVYNEQFFGPGTRLTVL.

This chain uses TRBV4-2 with TRBJ2-4, with TRBD1 as a possible D gene (5 bases). Germline-derived CDR1 and CDR2 are LGHNA and YNFKEQ. The CDR3 sequence is 19 residues long. Trimming left V 0 bases short and J 1 base short, with 19 bases between. CDR3 region: CASSQEQGDAKTAKNIQYF. CDR3 bases: TGTGCCAGCAGCCAAGAACAAGGGGATGCGAAGACGGCCAAAAACATTCAGTACTTC.

The rearrangement uses TRBV19 and TRBJ1-2; D is unclear. V was pared by 7 bases and J by 0 bases, with 12 bases between. Germline CDR1 and CDR2: LNHDA and SQIVND (reference sequence). This CDR3 has 14 amino acids. The chain's CDR3 is CASMTAATNYGYTF. CDR3 bases: TGTGCCAGTATGACTGCAGCGACTAACTATGGCTACACCTTC.

The chain carries TRBV30 and TRBJ1-2; 9 bases align to TRBD1. The CDR3 is 11 amino acids. Unmatched junction bases numbered 4, after V lost 5 bases and J lost 9 bases. Germline values: CDR1 GTSNPN, CDR2 SVGIG (reference sequence). The CDR3 is CAWGQGFRYTF. CDR3 nucleotide sequence: TGTGCCTGGGGACAGGGGTTTCGCTACACCTTC.

This rearrangement joins TRBV5-5 to TRBJ2-2, with D perhaps matching TRBD2 (6 bases). V was shortened by 0 bases and J by 6 bases, with 9 bases between the two germline ends. The germline CDR1 and CDR2 sequences are SGHKS and YYEKEE (reference sequence). The CDR3 is 14 residues long. Written as DNA, the CDR3 is TGTGCCAGCAGCTTGGCCTCGGGGGCCGGGGAGCTGTTTTTT. This sequence encodes CASSLASGAGELFF.

The chain has TRBV21-1 and TRBJ1-1; the table's D call, TRBD1, was not checked against the DNA. TRBV21-1 is an annotated pseudogene. The CDR3 covers 15 residues. CDR3 DNA sequence: TGTGCCAGCAGCAAACGGACAGGGGTGAGCACTGAAGCTTTCTTT. Amino acids: CASSKRTGVSTEAFF.

The J gene is TRBJ1-6, the V gene TRBV27; TRBD1 aligns across 8 bases. Per germline, CDR1 MNHEY and CDR2 SMNVEV (reference sequence). Trimming at V came to 3 bases and at J to 8 bases, leaving 6 bases not matched to a gene. The CDR3 sequence is 15 residues long. CDR3 amino acids: CASSFRGRGDSPLHF. Here the CDR3 DNA reads TGTGCCAGCAGTTTCAGGGGGCGAGGGGATTCACCCCTCCACTTT.

The chain uses TRBV7-6 and TRBJ2-2; D may be TRBD2 (6 bases). CDR3 length: 15 amino acids. Germline CDR1 is SGHVS and CDR2 is FNYEAQ. Trimming removed 1 base at V and 5 bases at J, with 11 bases between. The CDR3: CASSLVTSRTGELFF. In DNA form, the CDR3 reads TGTGCCAGCAGCTTAGTGACTAGTCGGACCGGGGAGCTGTTTTTT. Based on the CDR3 plus reference TRBV7-6 and TRBJ2-2, the full variable domain is GAGVSQSPRYKVTKRGQDVALRCDPISGHVSLYWYRQALGQGPEFLTYFNYEAQQDKSGLPNDRFSAERPEGSISTLTIQRTEQRDSAMYRCASSLVTSRTGELFFGEGSRLTVL.